The subject of this entry is one T cell receptor (beta chain). No antigen is known for it. This CDR3 has 14 residues. CDR1 is SQVTM, CDR2 ANQGSEA, per germline. This sample was included in a study of T cells expressing NK-cell markers. The cDNA for TCR beta came from 5'RACE template switching with UMIs. Reanalyzing the 5' RACE reads, TCRdb keeps one entry per CDR3 protein, without DNA. The repertoire table contains fewer than 200,000 distinct CDR3 sequences. Study observations and caveats: The study found dominant NKG2C+ clonotypes at about 1.0-7.0% of CD8+ T cells in several donors.

Material: blood T cells: a sorted CD56 or NKG2C T cell subset, CD4+ or CD8+ T cells, or bulk PBMC T cells (not recorded which). This chain connects TRBV29-1 to TRBJ2-1. This clonotype was obtained from a woman between 18 and 70 years old in good health. CDR3 residues: CSVVTGSSYNEQFF.